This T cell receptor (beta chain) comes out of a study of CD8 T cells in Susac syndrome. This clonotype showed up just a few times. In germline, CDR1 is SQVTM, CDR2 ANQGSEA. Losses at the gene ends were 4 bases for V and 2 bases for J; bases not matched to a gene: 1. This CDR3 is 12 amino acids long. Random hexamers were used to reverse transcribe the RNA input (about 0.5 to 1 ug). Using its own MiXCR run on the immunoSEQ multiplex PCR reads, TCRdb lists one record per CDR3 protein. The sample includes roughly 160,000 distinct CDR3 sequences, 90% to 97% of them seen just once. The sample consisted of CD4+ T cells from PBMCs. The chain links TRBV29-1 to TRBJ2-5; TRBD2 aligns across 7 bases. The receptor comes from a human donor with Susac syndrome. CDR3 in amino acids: CSVGGGQETQYF. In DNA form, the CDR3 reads TGCAGCGTTGGGGGGGGGCAAGAGACCCAGTACTTC.